One sample yielded the 8 T cell receptor beta chains listed below, sequenced in a study of blood T cell repertoires in COVID-19. Libraries were prepared by immunoSEQ multiplex PCR; TCRdb keeps only in-frame clonotypes and omits some of them. The repertoire consists of 150,000 or so clones, with around 82% occurring once and the leading ten covering 15%. Material: peripheral blood. The receptor set was obtained from a human donor with acute or convalescent COVID-19. The donor label of this sample is uncertain.

The rearrangement uses TRBV30 and TRBJ2-2; D is perhaps TRBD2 (7 bases). The CDR3 contains 13 residues. Per germline, CDR1 GTSNPN and CDR2 SVGIG (reference sequence). Trimming removed 4 bases at V and 6 bases at J, with 12 bases between. CDR3 residues: CAWTIGGAGELFF. For the CDR3, the DNA is TGTGCCTGGACCATAGGGGGGGCCGGGGAGCTGTTTTTT.

J is TRBJ2-2 and V is TRBV30; 7 bases match TRBD2. Germline-derived CDR1 and CDR2 are GTSNPN and SVGIG (reference sequence). The CDR3 is made up of 16 amino acids. V shed 0 bases and J 5 bases; nucleotides not matched to a gene: 9. The CDR3 coding sequence is TGTGCCTGGAGTGTAAGGTCGGGGAGGGGTACCGGGGAGCTGTTTTTT. Residues: CAWSVRSGRGTGELFF. The full variable domain, in which reference TRBV30 and TRBJ2-2 provide the parts outside the CDR3, is SQTIHQWPATLVQPVGSPLSLECTVEGTSNPNLYWYRQAAGRGLQLLFYSVGIGQISSEVPQNLSASRPQDRQFILSSKKLLLSDSGFYLCAWSVRSGRGTGELFFGEGSRLTVL.

The rearrangement links TRBV19 to TRBJ2-4; tentatively, D is TRBD2 (5 bases). The CDR3 totals 16 residues. Deletions cut 6 bases from V and 1 base from J, with 16 bases between. The germline CDR1 and CDR2 sequences are LNHDA and SQIVND (reference sequence). CDR3 in DNA: TGTGCCAGTAGCTTAGAGGGCCGGACGGCCAAAAACATTCAGTACTTC. Translation: CASSLEGRTAKNIQYF.

This rearrangement joins TRBV18 to TRBJ1-3, with TRBD1 matching 7 bases. After removal of 3 bases from V and 0 bases from J, the junction contained 8 bases not matched to a gene. Germline loops: CDR1 KGHSH, CDR2 LQKENI. CDR3 length equals 17 residues. The CDR3 coding sequence is TGTGCCAGCTCACCCCAGACAGGGTCCTCCTCTGGAAACACCATATATTTT. Amino acid sequence: CASSPQTGSSSGNTIYF.

This chain links TRBV3-1 (or the pseudogene TRBV3-2) with TRBJ1-5; D not certain. V lost 0 bases and J lost 5, with 11 bases in between. CDR1 and CDR2 (germline): LGHDT, YNNKEL (reference sequence). The CDR3 is made up of 15 amino acids. In DNA form, the CDR3 reads TGTGCCAGCAGCCAAGATCGCGGGAGTCATCAGCCCCAGCATTTT. Its protein product is CASSQDRGSHQPQHF.

This clone is a singleton in its sample. V gene TRBV6-6 combines with J gene TRBJ2-1; 10 bases line up with TRBD2. J was trimmed by 6 bases and V by 2 bases; bases with no gene match: 7. Germline CDR1 MNHNY, CDR2 SVGAGI (reference sequence). The CDR3 is 16 residues long. The CDR3 coding sequence is TGTGCCAGCAGTTACCCTAGCGGGGGCGCGTTCAATGAGCAGTTCTTC. Its protein is CASSYPSGGAFNEQFF.

The chain recombines TRBV12-5 with TRBJ2-4; D is possibly TRBD1 (5 bases). V was cut by 6 bases and J by 2 bases, with 17 bases left in between. Germline-derived CDR1 and CDR2 are LGHNT and FRNRAP. The length of the CDR3 is 16 residues. The CDR3 protein is CASGIGQGESKNIQYF. The CDR3 DNA follows: TGTGCTAGTGGCATCGGGCAGGGTGAATCCAAAAACATTCAGTACTTC. The full variable domain, completed using reference TRBV12-5 and TRBJ2-4, is DARVTQTPRHKVTEMGQEVTMRCQPILGHNTVFWYRQTMMQGLELLAYFRNRAPLDDSGMPKDRFSAEMPDATLATLKIQPSEPRDSAVYFCASGIGQGESKNIQYFGAGTRLSVL.

V gene TRBV4-2 combines with J gene TRBJ2-2; no clear D. The germline CDR1 and CDR2 sequences are LGHNA and YNFKEQ. Trimming shortened V by 0 bases and J by 1 base, and 12 bases separated the two germline ends. The CDR3 contains 17 residues. The CDR3 is CASSQDRLQMNTGELFF. In nucleotides, the CDR3 is TGTGCCAGCAGCCAAGATCGATTACAGATGAACACCGGGGAGCTGTTTTTT.